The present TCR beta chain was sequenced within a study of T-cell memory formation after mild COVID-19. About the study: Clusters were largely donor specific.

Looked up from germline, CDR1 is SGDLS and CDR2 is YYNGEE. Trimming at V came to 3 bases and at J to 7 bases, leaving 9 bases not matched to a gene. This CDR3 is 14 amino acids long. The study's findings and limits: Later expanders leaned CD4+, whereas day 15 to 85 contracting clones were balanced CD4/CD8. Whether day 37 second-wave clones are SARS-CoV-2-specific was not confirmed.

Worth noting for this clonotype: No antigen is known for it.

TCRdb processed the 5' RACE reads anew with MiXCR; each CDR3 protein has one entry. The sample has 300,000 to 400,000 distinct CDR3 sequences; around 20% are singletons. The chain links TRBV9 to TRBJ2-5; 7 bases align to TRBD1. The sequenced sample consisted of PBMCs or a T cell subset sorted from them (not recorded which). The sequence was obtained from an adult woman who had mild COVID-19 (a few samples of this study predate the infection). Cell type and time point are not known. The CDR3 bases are TGTGCCAGCAGCGGACAGGGCCATGGGGGGACCCAGTACTTC. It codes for CASSGQGHGGTQYF.